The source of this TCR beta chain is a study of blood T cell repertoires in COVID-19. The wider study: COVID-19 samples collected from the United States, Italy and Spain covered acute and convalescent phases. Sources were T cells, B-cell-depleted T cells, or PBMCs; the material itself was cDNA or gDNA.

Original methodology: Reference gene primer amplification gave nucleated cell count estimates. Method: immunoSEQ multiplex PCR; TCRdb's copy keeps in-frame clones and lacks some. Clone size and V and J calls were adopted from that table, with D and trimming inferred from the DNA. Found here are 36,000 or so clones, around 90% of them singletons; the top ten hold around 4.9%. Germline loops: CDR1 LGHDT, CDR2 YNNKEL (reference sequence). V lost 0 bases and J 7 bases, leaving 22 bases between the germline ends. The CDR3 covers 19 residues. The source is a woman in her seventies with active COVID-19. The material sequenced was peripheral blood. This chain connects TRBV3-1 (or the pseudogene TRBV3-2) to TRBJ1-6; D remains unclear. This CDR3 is CASSQDITLYAAPNSPLHF. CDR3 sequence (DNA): TGTGCCAGCAGCCAAGATATAACCCTGTACGCGGCTCCGAATTCACCCCTCCACTTT.